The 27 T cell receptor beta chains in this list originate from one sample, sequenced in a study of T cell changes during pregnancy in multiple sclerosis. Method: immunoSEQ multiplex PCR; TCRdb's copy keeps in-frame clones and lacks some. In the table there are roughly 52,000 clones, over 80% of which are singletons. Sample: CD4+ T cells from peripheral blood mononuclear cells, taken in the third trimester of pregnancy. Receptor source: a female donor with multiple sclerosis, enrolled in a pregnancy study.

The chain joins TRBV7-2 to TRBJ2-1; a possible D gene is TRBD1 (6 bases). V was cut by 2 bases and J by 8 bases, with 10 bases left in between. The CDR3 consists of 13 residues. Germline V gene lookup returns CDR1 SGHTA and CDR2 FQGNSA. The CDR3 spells CASSLRGIDEQFF. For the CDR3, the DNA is TGTGCCAGCAGCTTAAGGGGGATCGATGAGCAGTTCTTC. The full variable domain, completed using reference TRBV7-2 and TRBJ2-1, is GAGVSQSPSNKVTEKGKDVELRCDPISGHTALYWYRQSLGQGLEFLIYFQGNSAPDKSGLPSDRFSAERTGGSVSTLTIQRTQQEDSAVYLCASSLRGIDEQFFGPGTRLTVL.

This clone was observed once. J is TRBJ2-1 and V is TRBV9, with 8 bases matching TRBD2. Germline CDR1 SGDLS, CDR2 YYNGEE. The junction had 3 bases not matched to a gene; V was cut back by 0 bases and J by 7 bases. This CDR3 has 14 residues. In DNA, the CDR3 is TGTGCCAGCAGCGTAGCGGGGGGGACGAATGAGCAGTTCTTC. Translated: CASSVAGGTNEQFF. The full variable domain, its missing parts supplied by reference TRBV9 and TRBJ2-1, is DSGVTQTPKHLITATGQRVTLRCSPRSGDLSVYWYQQSLDQGLQFLIQYYNGEERAKGNILERFSAQQFPDLHSELNLSSLELGDSALYFCASSVAGGTNEQFFGPGTRLTVL.

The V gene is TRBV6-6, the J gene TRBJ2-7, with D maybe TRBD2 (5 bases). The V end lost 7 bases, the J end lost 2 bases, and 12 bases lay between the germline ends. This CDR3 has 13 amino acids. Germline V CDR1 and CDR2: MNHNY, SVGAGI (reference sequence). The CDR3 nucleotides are TGTGCCAGCACCCCGACCGGGGCCTACGAGCAGTACTTC. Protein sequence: CASTPTGAYEQYF.

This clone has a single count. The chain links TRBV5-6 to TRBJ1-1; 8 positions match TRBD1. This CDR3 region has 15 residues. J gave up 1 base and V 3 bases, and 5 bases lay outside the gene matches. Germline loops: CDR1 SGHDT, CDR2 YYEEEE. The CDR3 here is CASSSVDRENTEAFF. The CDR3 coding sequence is TGTGCCAGCAGCTCCGTGGACAGGGAGAACACTGAAGCTTTCTTT.

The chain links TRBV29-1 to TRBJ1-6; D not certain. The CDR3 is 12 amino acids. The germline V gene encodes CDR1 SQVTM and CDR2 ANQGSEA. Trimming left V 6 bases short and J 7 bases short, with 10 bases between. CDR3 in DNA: TGCAGCGTCCAATCTGCGAATTCACCCCTCCACTTT. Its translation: CSVQSANSPLHF.

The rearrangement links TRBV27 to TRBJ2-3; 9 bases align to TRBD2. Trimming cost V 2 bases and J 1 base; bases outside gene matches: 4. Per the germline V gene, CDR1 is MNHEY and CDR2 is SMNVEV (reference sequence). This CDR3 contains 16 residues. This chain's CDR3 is CASSLRIAGGTDTQYF. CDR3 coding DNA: TGTGCCAGCAGTTTACGGATAGCGGGGGGCACAGATACGCAGTATTTT.

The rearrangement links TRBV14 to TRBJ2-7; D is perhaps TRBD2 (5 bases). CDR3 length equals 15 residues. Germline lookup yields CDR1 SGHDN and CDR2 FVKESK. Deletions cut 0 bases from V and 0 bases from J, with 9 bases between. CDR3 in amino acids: CASSQDSGGSYEQYF. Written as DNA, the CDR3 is TGTGCCAGCAGCCAAGACAGCGGAGGCTCCTACGAGCAGTACTTC.

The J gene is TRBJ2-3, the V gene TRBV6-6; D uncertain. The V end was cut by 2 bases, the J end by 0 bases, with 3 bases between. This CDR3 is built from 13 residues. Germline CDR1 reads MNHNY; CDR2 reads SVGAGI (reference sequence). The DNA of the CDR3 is TGTGCCAGCAGTTACCCAAGCACAGATACGCAGTATTTT. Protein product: CASSYPSTDTQYF.

CDR3 nucleotide sequence: TGCGCCAGCAGCTTGCGGACAGGGGAAGGGTCACCCCTCCACTTT. Protein sequence: CASSLRTGEGSPLHF. The genes are TRBV5-1 and TRBJ1-6, with TRBD1 matching over 9 bases. CDR3 length equals 15 residues. Trimming took 1 base from V and 10 from J; bases not matched to a gene: 6. Germline V lookup: CDR1 SGHRS, CDR2 YFSETQ.

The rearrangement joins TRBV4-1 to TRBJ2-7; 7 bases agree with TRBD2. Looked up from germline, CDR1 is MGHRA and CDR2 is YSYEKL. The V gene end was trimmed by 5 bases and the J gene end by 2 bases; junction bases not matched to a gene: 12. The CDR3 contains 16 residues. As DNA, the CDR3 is TGCGCCAGCAGCGAAACGACTAAAGCGGGACCCTACGAGCAGTACTTC. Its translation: CASSETTKAGPYEQYF.

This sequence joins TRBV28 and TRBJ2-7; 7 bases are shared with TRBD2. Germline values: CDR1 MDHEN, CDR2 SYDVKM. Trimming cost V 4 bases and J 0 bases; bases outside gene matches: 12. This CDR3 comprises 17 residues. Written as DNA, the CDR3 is TGTGCCAGCAGTTCCAACCCACTAGCGCCGAGCTCCTACGAGCAGTACTTC. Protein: CASSSNPLAPSSYEQYF.

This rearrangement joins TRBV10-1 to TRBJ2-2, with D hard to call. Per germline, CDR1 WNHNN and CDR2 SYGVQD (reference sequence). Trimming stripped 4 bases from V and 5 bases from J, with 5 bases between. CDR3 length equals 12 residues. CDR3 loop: CASSGRTGELFF. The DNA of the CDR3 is TGCGCCAGCAGTGGCAGAACCGGGGAGCTGTTTTTT.

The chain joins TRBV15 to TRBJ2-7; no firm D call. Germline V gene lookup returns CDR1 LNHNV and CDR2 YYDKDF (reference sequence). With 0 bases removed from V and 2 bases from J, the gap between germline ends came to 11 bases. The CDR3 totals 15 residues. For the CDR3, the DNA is TGTGCCACCAGCAGAGATGGAGCCCGAACCTACGAGCAGTACTTC. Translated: CATSRDGARTYEQYF.

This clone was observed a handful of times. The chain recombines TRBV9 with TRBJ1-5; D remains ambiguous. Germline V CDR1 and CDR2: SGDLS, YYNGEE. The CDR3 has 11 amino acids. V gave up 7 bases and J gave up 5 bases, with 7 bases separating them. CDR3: CASGPDQPQHF. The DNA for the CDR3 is TGTGCCAGCGGCCCCGATCAGCCCCAGCATTTT.

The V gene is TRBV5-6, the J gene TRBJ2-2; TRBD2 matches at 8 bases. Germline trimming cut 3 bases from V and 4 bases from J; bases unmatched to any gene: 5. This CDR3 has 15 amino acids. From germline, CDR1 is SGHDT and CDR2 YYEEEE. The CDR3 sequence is CASSSLAGPTGELFF. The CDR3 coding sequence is TGTGCCAGCAGCTCGCTAGCGGGCCCCACCGGGGAGCTGTTTTTT.

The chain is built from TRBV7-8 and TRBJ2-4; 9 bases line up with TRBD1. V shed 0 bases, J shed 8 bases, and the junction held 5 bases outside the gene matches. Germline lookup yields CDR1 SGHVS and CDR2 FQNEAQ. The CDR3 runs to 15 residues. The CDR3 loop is CASSLAIQGADIQYF. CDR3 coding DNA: TGTGCCAGCAGCTTAGCGATACAGGGGGCCGACATTCAGTACTTC.

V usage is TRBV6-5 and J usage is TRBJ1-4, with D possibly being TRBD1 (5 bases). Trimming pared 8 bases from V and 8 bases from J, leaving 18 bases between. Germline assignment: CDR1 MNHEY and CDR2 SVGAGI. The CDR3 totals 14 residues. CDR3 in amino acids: CASGGGVLGEKLFF. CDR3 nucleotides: TGTGCCAGCGGCGGAGGGGTTCTGGGGGAAAAACTGTTTTTT.

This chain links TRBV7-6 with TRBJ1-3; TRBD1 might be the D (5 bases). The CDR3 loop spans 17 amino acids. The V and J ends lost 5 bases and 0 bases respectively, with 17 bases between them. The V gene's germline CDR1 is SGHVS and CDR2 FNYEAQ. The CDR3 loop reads CASSRQGVSISGNTIYF. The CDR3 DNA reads TGTGCCAGCAGCCGGCAAGGGGTTTCTATCTCTGGAAACACCATATATTTT.

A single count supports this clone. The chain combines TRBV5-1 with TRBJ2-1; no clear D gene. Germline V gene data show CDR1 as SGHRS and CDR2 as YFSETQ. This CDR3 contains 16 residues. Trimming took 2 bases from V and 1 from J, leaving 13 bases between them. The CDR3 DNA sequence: TGCGCCAGCAGCTTAACGGAGTCCCGTTCCTACAATGAGCAGTTCTTC. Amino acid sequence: CASSLTESRSYNEQFF. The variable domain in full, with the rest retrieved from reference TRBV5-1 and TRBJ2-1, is KAGVTQTPRYLIKTRGQQVTLSCSPISGHRSVSWYQQTPGQGLQFLFEYFSETQRNKGNFPGRFSGRQFSNSRSEMNVSTLELGDSALYLCASSLTESRSYNEQFFGPGTRLTVL.

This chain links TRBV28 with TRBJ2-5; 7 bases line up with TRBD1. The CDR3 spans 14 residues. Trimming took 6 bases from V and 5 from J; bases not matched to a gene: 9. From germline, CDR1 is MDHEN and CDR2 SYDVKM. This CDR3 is CASRLLKGAETQYF. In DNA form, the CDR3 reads TGTGCCAGCAGACTACTTAAGGGGGCGGAGACCCAGTACTTC. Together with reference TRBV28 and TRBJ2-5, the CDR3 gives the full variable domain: DVKVTQSSRYLVKRTGEKVFLECVQDMDHENMFWYRQDPGLGLRLIYFSYDVKMKEKGDIPEGYSVSREKKERFSLILESASTNQTSMYLCASRLLKGAETQYFGPGTRLLVL.

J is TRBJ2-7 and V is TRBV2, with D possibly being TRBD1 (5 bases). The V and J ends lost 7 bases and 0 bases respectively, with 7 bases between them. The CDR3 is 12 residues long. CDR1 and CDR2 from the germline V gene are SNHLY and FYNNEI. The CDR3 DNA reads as TGTGCCAGCAAACAGGACTCCTACGAGCAGTACTTC. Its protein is CASKQDSYEQYF.

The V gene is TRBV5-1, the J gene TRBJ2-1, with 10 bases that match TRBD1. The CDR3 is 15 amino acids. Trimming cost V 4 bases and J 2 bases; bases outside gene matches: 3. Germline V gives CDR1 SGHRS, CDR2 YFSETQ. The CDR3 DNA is TGCGCCAGCAGCCCGGGGACAGGGGCCTACAATGAGCAGTTCTTC. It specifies CASSPGTGAYNEQFF.

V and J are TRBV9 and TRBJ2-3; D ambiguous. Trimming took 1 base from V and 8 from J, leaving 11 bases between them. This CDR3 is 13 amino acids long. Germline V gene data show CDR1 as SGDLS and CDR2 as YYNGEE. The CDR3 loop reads CASSVLMSGTQYF. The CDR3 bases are TGTGCCAGCAGCGTATTAATGTCCGGTACGCAGTATTTT.

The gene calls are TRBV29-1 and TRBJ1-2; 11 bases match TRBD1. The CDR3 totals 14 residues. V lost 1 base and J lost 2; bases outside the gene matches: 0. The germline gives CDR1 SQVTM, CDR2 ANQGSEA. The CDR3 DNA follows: TGCAGCGTTGAAGGGGACAGGGGGAACTATGGCTACACCTTC. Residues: CSVEGDRGNYGYTF. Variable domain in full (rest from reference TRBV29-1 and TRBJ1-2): SAVISQKPSRDICQRGTSLTIQCQVDSQVTMMFWYRQQPGQSLTLIATANQGSEATYESGFVIDKFPISRPNLTFSTLTVSNMSPEDSSIYLCSVEGDRGNYGYTFGSGTRLTVV.

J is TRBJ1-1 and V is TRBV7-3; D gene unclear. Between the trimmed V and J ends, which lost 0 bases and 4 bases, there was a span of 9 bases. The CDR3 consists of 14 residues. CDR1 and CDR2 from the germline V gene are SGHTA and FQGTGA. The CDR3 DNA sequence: TGTGCCAGCAGCTTAACAGTTGTTAGCACTGAAGCTTTCTTT. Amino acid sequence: CASSLTVVSTEAFF.

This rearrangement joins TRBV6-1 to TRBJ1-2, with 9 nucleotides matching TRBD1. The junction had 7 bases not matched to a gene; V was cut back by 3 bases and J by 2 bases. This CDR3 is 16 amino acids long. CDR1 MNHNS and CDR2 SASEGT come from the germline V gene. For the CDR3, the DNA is TGTGCCAGCAGTGACCCCACCGGGACAGGGAACTATGGCTACACCTTC. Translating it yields CASSDPTGTGNYGYTF.

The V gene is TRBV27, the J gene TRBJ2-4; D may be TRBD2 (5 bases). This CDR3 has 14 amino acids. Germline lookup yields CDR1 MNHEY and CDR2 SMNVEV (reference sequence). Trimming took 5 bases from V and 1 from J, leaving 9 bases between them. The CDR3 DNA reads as TGTGCCAGCAGTCCCGGGATGGCCAAAAACATTCAGTACTTC. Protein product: CASSPGMAKNIQYF.